These 12 T cell receptor beta chains came from one sample sequenced in a study of blood T cell repertoires in COVID-19. Generated by immunoSEQ multiplex PCR, the TCRdb table keeps only in-frame clones and is missing some. The table has about 260,000 clones, 80% to 90% seen once. Sequencing was carried out using PBMCs or T cells enriched from blood (not recorded which). All receptors derive from a woman between 40 and 50 years old who had been exposed to COVID-19.

The V call is TRBV6-5, the J call TRBJ2-1, with D uncertain. Trimming shortened V by 4 bases and J by 7 bases, and 11 bases separated the two germline ends. The germline CDR1 and CDR2 sequences are MNHEY and SVGAGI. The CDR3 runs 13 residues. The CDR3 DNA is TGTGCCAGCAGTTCACCGGGTAGGAATGAGCAGTTCTTC. The encoded protein is CASSSPGRNEQFF.

The V gene is TRBV12-5, the J gene TRBJ2-2, with TRBD2 identical over 10 bases. Germline lookup yields CDR1 LGHNT and CDR2 FRNRAP. The ends lost 8 bases at V and 1 base at J; junction bases unmatched: 1. The length of the CDR3 is 14 residues. The CDR3 spells CASIAGGNTGELFF. CDR3 DNA: TGTGCTAGTATAGCGGGAGGGAACACCGGGGAGCTGTTTTTT.

The CDR3 DNA is TGCGCCAGCAGCCAAGATCTAACAAGGATGGGGGGGACTGAAGCTTTCTTT. It encodes CASSQDLTRMGGTEAFF. The V call is TRBV4-1, the J call TRBJ1-1, with D possibly being TRBD1 (5 bases). V lost 0 bases and J lost 5, with 19 bases in between. Germline V lookup: CDR1 MGHRA, CDR2 YSYEKL. This CDR3 is built from 17 residues.

The chain employs TRBV2 and TRBJ2-1; perhaps TRBD2 as D (5 bases). CDR3 size: 13 residues. The V gene lost 10 bases and the J gene lost 4 bases, with 14 bases spanning the gap. The V gene's germline CDR1 is SNHLY and CDR2 FYNNEI. The CDR3 nucleotides read TGTGCCAACGGGAAAAGGGATTACAATGAGCAGTTCTTC. Amino acids: CANGKRDYNEQFF.

V usage is TRBV24-1 and J usage is TRBJ2-2; 7 nucleotides line up with TRBD1. Germline CDR1 and CDR2: KGHDR and SFDVKD. Trimming took 3 bases from V and 6 from J; bases not matched to a gene: 9. The CDR3 length is 16 residues. CDR3 region: CATSDPGQWRAGELFF. DNA of the CDR3: TGTGCCACCAGTGATCCGGGACAGTGGCGCGCCGGGGAGCTGTTTTTT.

The chain recombines TRBV29-1 with TRBJ1-2, with D maybe TRBD1 (5 bases). The germline CDR1 and CDR2 sequences are SQVTM and ANQGSEA. CDR3 length: 13 residues. V was cut by 3 bases and J by 4 bases, with 12 bases left in between. CDR3 bases: TGCAGCGTTGACCTAGACAGCCCCTATGGCTACACCTTC. Translation: CSVDLDSPYGYTF.

J is TRBJ1-1 and V is TRBV11-2; 8 bases align to TRBD1. Trimming at V came to 6 bases and at J to 2 bases, leaving 5 bases not matched to a gene. This CDR3 has 14 amino acids. Germline V gene data show CDR1 as SGHAT and CDR2 as FQNNGV. The CDR3 DNA reads as TGTGCCAGCAGACCCGGACAGGGCAACACTGAAGCTTTCTTT. It is translated as CASRPGQGNTEAFF.

The chain links TRBV11-3 to TRBJ1-3; 8 bases align to TRBD1. Germline assignment: CDR1 SGHNT and CDR2 YENEEA. With V trimmed by 5 bases and J by 0 bases, 9 bases remained unmatched. The CDR3 is 17 residues long. The CDR3 reads CASSQIAGGHSGNTIYF. The CDR3 DNA sequence: TGTGCCAGCAGCCAGATTGCAGGGGGCCACTCTGGAAACACCATATATTTT.

The rearrangement uses TRBV6-2 or TRBV6-3 and TRBJ2-5; 10 nucleotides align to TRBD2. This CDR3 spans 16 amino acids. J lost 5 bases, V lost 0 bases, and 6 bases had no gene match. The germline gives CDR1 MNHEY, CDR2 SVGEGT. CDR3 sequence (DNA): TGTGCCAGCAGTTACTCTAATAGCGGGGGGTGGGAGACCCAGTACTTC. This gives the protein CASSYSNSGGWETQYF.

The genes are TRBV5-4 and TRBJ1-4; a possible D gene is TRBD1 (6 bases). The V end lost 3 bases, the J end lost 12 bases, and 27 bases lay between the germline ends. The CDR3 spans 17 residues. CDR1 is SGHNT, CDR2 YYREEE, per germline (reference sequence). CDR3 sequence reads: CASSSILHGTKSGELFF. CDR3 nucleotides: TGTGCCAGCAGCTCAATTCTTCACGGGACAAAATCTGGGGAACTGTTTTTT. The full variable domain, completed using reference TRBV5-4 and TRBJ1-4, is ETGVTQSPTHLIKTRGQQVTLRCSSQSGHNTVSWYQQALGQGPQFIFQYYREEENGRGNFPPRFSGLQFPNYSSELNVNALELDDSALYLCASSSILHGTKSGELFFGSGTQLSVL.

The count of this clone is one. V gene TRBV5-4 combines with J gene TRBJ2-7; 9 positions agree with TRBD1. The CDR3 has 14 residues. The V segment lost 4 bases and the J segment 2 bases; nucleotides outside the gene matches: 4. Germline lookup yields CDR1 SGHNT and CDR2 YYREEE (reference sequence). CDR3 sequence reads: CASSRGQGPYEQYV. The CDR3 DNA sequence: TGTGCCAGCAGCCGGGGACAGGGACCCTACGAGCAGTACGTC.

The J gene is TRBJ1-1, the V gene TRBV7-9; D unclear. Trimming cost V 6 bases and J 3 bases, with 11 bases left between them. Germline-derived CDR1 and CDR2 are SEHNR and FQNEAQ (reference sequence). The CDR3 consists of 13 residues. The CDR3 loop is CASSRSRDTEAFF. The CDR3 coding sequence is TGTGCCAGCAGTCGAAGCCGGGACACTGAAGCTTTCTTT.